The clone carrying this T cell receptor beta chain appeared a few times. The investigators reverse transcribed all of the isolated RNA, so they sequenced expressed TCRB transcripts. Using immunoSEQ multiplex PCR, the repertoire was profiled, and TCRdb retains in-frame clones only, with some absent. The sample shows some 360,000 clones, about 18% of them seen only once. The authors sorted CD4+ naive, central memory, regulatory and stem cell-like memory cells via CD45RO/CCR7/CD25/CD127/CD95/CD27. Sort purity for all populations was recorded as exceeding 98%. This entry belongs to a study of beta chain features in type 1 diabetes. The CDR3 runs 16 residues. V shed 2 bases and J 3 bases; nucleotides not matched to a gene: 8. Germline V gene sequence: CDR1 SEHNR, CDR2 FQNEAQ (reference sequence).

This TCR was sampled from a woman between 18 and 30 years old in good health. The sample consisted of naive CD4+ T cells from blood. The rearrangement uses TRBV7-9 and TRBJ2-3; TRBD2 agrees at 7 bases. The DNA for the CDR3 is TGTGCCAGCAGCTTATCTGGCGGGGGAAGGACAGATACGCAGTATTTT. Its translation: CASSLSGGGRTDTQYF. Combining the CDR3 with reference TRBV7-9 and TRBJ2-3 gives the whole variable domain DTGVSQNPRHKITKRGQNVTFRCDPISEHNRLYWYRQTLGQGPEFLTYFQNEAQLEKSRLLSDRFSAERPKGSFSTLEIQRTEQGDSAMYLCASSLSGGGRTDTQYFGPGTRLTVL.